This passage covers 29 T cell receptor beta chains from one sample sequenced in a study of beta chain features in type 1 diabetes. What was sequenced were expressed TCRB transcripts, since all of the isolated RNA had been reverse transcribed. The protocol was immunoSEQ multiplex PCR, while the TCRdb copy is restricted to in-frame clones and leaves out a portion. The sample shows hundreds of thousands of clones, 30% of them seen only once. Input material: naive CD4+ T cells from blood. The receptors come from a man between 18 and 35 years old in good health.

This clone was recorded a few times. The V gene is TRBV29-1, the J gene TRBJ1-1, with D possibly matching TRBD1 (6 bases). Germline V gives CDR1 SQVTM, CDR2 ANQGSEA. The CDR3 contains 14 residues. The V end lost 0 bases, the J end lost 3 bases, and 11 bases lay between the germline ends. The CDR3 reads CSVEDGGFYTEAFF. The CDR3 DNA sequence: TGCAGCGTTGAAGACGGGGGCTTTTACACTGAAGCTTTCTTT. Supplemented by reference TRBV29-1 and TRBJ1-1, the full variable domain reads SAVISQKPSRDICQRGTSLTIQCQVDSQVTMMFWYRQQPGQSLTLIATANQGSEATYESGFVIDKFPISRPNLTFSTLTVSNMSPEDSSIYLCSVEDGGFYTEAFFGQGTRLTVV.

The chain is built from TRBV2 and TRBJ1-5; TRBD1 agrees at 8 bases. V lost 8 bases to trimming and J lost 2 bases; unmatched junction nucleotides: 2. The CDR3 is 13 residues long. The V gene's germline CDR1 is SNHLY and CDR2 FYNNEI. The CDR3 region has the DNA TGTGCCAGCGGGGGACAGGGCAATCAGCCCCAGCATTTT. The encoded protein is CASGGQGNQPQHF.

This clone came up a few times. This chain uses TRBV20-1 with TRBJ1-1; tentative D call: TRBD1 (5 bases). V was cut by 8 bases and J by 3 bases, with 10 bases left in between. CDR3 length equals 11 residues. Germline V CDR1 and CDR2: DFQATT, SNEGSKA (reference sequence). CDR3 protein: CSPEGYTEAFF. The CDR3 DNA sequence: TGCAGTCCGGAGGGGTACACTGAAGCTTTCTTT.

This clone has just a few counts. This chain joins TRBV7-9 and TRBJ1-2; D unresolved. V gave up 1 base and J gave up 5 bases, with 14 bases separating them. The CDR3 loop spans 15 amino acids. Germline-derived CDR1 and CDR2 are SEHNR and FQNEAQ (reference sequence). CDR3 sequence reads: CASSLEYPEMYGYTF. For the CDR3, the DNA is TGTGCCAGCAGCTTAGAATATCCGGAGATGTATGGCTACACCTTC.

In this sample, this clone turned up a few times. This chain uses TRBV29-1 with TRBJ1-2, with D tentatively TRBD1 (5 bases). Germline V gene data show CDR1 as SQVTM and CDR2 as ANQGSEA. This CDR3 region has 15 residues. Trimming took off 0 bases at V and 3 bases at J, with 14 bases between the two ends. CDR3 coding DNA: TGCAGCGTTGAAGATCGGTACCGGGGCGACTATGGCTACACCTTC. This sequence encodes CSVEDRYRGDYGYTF.

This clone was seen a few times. The CDR3 nucleotides are TGTGCCAGCAGCTTACGCGGTGGTAGCACAGATACGCAGTATTTT. Its translation: CASSLRGGSTDTQYF. This chain connects TRBV7-2 to TRBJ2-3, with no clear D. V shed 2 bases and J shed 0 bases, with 9 bases lying between them. CDR1 is SGHTA and CDR2 is FQGNSA in the germline V gene. The CDR3 is made up of 15 amino acids. Together with reference TRBV7-2 and TRBJ2-3, the CDR3 gives the full variable domain: GAGVSQSPSNKVTEKGKDVELRCDPISGHTALYWYRQSLGQGLEFLIYFQGNSAPDKSGLPSDRFSAERTGGSVSTLTIQRTQQEDSAVYLCASSLRGGSTDTQYFGPGTRLTVL.

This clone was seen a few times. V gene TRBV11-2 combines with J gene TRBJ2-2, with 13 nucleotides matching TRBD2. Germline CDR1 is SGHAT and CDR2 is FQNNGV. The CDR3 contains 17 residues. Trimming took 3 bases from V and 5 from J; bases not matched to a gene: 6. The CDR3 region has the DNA TGTGCCAGCAGCTTGACTAGCGGGAGGAGTGGGACCGGGGAGCTGTTTTTT. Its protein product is CASSLTSGRSGTGELFF.

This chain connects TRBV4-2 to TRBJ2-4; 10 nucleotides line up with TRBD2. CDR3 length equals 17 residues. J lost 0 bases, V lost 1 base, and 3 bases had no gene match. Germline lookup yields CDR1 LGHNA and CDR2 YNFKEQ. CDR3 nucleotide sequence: TGTGCCAGCAGCCAAGGGCTAGCGGGAGTAGCCAAAAACATTCAGTACTTC. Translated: CASSQGLAGVAKNIQYF.

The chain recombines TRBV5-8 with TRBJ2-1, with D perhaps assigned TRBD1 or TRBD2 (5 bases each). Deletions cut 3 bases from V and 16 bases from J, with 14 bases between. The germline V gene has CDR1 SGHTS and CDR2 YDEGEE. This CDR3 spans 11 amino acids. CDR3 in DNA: TGTGCCAGCAGCTGGGACGTATCGGGATTCTTC. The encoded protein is CASSWDVSGFF.

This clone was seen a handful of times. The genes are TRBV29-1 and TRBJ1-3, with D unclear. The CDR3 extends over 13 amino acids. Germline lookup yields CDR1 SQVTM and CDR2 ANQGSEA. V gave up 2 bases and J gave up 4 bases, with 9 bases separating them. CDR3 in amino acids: CSVEKGSGNTIYF. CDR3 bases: TGCAGCGTTGAAAAGGGTTCCGGAAACACCATATATTTT. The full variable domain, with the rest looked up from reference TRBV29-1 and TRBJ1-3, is SAVISQKPSRDICQRGTSLTIQCQVDSQVTMMFWYRQQPGQSLTLIATANQGSEATYESGFVIDKFPISRPNLTFSTLTVSNMSPEDSSIYLCSVEKGSGNTIYFGEGSWLTVV.

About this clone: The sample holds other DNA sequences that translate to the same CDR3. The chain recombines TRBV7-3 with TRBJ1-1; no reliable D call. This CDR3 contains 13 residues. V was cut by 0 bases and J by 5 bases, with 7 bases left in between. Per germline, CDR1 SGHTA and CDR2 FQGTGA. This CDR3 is CASSLTGNTEAFF. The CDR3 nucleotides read TGTGCCAGCAGCTTAACGGGGAATACTGAAGCTTTCTTT.

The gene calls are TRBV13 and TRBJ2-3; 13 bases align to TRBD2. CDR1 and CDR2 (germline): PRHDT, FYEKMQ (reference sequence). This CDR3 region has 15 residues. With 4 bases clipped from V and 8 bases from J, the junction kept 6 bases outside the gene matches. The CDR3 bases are TGTGCCAGCAGCTCCGGACTAGCGGGAGACGGTACGCAGTATTTT. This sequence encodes CASSSGLAGDGTQYF.

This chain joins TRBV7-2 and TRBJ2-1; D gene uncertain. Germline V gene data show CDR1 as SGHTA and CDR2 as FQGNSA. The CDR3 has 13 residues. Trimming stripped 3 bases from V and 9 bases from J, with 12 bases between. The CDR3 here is CASSLSSIGEQFF. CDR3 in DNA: TGTGCCAGCAGCTTGTCTTCGATAGGTGAGCAGTTCTTC.

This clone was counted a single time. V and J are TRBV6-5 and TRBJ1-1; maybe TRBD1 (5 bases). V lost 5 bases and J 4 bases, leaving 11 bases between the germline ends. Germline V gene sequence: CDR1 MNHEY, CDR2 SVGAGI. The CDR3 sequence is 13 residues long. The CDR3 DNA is TGTGCCAGCAGTCCTTCGGGGGGCACTGAAGCTTTCTTT. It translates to CASSPSGGTEAFF.

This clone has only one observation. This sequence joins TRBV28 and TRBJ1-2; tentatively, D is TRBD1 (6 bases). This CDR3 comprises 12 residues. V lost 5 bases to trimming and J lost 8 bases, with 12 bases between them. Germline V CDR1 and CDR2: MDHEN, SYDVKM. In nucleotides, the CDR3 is TGTGCCAGCAGTCTACAGGGAAGGGGCTACACCTTC. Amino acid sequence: CASSLQGRGYTF.

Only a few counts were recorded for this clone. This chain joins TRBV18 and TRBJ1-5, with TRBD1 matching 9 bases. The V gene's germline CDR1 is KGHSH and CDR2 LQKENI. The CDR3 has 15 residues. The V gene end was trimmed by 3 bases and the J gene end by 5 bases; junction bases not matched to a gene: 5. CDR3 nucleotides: TGTGCCAGCTCACCGTCAGGGACAGGGCATCAGCCCCAGCATTTT. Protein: CASSPSGTGHQPQHF.

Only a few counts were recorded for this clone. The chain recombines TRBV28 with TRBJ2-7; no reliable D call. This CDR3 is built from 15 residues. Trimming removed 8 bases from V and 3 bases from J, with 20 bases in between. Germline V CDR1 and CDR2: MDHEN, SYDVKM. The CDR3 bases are TGTGCCAGCTCCCCGAGTGGTGAGCTCTACTACGAGCAGTACTTC. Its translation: CASSPSGELYYEQYF.

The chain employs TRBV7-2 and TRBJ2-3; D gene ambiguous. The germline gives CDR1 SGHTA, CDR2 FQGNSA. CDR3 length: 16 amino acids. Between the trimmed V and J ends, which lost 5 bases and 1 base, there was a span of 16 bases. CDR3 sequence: CASSVVASIRTDTQYF. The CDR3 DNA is TGTGCCAGCAGCGTAGTTGCCTCGATACGCACAGATACGCAGTATTTT.

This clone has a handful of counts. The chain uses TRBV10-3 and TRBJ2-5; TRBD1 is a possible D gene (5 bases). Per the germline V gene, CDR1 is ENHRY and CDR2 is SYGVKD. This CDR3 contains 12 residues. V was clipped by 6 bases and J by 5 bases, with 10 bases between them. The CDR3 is CAIRQAQETQYF. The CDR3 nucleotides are TGTGCCATCAGACAGGCACAGGAGACCCAGTACTTC.

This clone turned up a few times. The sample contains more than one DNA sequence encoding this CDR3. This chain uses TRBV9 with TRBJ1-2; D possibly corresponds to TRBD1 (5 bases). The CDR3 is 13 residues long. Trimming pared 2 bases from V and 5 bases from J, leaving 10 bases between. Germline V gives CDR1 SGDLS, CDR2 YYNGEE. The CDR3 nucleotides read TGTGCCAGCAGCGTGGAAGACAGATATGGCTACACCTTC. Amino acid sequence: CASSVEDRYGYTF.

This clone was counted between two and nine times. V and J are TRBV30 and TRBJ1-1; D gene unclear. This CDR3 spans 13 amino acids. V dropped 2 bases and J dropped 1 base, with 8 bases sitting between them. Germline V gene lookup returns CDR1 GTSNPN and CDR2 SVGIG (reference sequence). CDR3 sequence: CAWSLQSNTEAFF. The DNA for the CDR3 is TGTGCCTGGAGTCTACAGTCGAACACTGAAGCTTTCTTT. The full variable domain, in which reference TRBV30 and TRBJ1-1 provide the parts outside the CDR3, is SQTIHQWPATLVQPVGSPLSLECTVEGTSNPNLYWYRQAAGRGLQLLFYSVGIGQISSEVPQNLSASRPQDRQFILSSKKLLLSDSGFYLCAWSLQSNTEAFFGQGTRLTVV.

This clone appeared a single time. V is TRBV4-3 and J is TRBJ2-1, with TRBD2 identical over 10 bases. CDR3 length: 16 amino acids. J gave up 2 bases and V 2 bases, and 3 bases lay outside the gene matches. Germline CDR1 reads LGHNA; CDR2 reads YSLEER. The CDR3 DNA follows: TGCGCCAGCAGCCAATGGACTAGCGGACCCTACAATGAGCAGTTCTTC. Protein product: CASSQWTSGPYNEQFF.

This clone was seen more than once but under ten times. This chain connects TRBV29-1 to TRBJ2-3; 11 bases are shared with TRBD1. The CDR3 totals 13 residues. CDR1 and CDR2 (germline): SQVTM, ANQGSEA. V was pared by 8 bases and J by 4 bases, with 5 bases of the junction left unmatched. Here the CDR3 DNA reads TGCAGCTTAACGGGACAGGGGGCAGATACGCAGTATTTT. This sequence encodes CSLTGQGADTQYF.

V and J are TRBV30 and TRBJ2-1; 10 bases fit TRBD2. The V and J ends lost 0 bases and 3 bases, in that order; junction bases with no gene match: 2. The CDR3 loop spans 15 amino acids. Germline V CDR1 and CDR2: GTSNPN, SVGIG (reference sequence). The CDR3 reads CAWSVLAGIYNEQFF. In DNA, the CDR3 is TGTGCCTGGAGTGTACTAGCGGGGATCTACAATGAGCAGTTCTTC.

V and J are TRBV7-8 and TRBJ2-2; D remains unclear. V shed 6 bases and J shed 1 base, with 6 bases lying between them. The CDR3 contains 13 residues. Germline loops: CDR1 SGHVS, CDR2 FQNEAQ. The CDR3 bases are TGTGCCAGCAGAAAGGGGAACACCGGGGAGCTGTTTTTT. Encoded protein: CASRKGNTGELFF. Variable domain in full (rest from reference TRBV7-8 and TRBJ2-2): GAGVSQSPRYKVAKRGQDVALRCDPISGHVSLFWYQQALGQGPEFLTYFQNEAQLDKSGLPSDRFFAERPEGSVSTLKIQRTQQEDSAVYLCASRKGNTGELFFGEGSRLTVL.

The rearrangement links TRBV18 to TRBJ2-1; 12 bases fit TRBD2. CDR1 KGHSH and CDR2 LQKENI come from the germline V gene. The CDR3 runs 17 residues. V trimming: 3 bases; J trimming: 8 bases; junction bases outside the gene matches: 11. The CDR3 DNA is TGTGCCAGCTCACCTCAGACTAGCGGGAGTAATTTTGATGAGCAGTTCTTC. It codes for CASSPQTSGSNFDEQFF.

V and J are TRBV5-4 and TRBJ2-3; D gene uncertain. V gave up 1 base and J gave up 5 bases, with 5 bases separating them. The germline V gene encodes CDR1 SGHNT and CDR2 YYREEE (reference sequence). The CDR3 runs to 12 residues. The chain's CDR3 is CASSLIGDTQYF. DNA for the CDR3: TGTGCCAGCAGCTTGATTGGAGATACGCAGTATTTT.

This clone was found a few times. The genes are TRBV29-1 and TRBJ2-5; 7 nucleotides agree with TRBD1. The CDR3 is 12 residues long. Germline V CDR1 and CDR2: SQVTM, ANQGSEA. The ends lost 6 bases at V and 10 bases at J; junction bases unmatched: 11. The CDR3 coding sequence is TGCAGCGTCGCTGCCGGGACAGCCAACCAGTACTTC. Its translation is CSVAAGTANQYF.

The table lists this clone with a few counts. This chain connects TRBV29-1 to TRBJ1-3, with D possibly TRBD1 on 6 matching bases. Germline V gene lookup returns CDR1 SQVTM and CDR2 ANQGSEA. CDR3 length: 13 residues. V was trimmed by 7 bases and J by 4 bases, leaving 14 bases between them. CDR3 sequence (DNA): TGCAGCGAACAGGACAGACACGGAAACACCATATATTTT. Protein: CSEQDRHGNTIYF.